This T cell receptor (beta chain) was recovered during a study of blood T cell repertoires in COVID-19. Germline V lookup: CDR1 SGHRS, CDR2 YFSETQ. Trimming shortened V by 1 base and J by 1 base, and 14 bases separated the two germline ends. The CDR3 is made up of 16 amino acids. Original methodology: The assay estimated nucleated cells by amplifying reference gene primers. Data came from immunoSEQ multiplex PCR; TCRdb stores just in-frame clones and leaves some out. From that table come the V and J calls and clone size; the DNA was used to work out D and trimming. The data contain hundreds of thousands of clones, around 86% of them seen just once; the ten biggest clones take up about 3%.

The origin of this receptor is a human donor in a cohort sampled during active COVID-19. Sequenced input: peripheral blood. The V and J genes are TRBV5-1 and TRBJ1-1; TRBD1 is a possible D gene (6 bases). CDR3 region: CASSLWGTTSNTEAFF. CDR3 in DNA: TGCGCCAGCAGCTTGTGGGGGACAACTTCGAACACTGAAGCTTTCTTT.